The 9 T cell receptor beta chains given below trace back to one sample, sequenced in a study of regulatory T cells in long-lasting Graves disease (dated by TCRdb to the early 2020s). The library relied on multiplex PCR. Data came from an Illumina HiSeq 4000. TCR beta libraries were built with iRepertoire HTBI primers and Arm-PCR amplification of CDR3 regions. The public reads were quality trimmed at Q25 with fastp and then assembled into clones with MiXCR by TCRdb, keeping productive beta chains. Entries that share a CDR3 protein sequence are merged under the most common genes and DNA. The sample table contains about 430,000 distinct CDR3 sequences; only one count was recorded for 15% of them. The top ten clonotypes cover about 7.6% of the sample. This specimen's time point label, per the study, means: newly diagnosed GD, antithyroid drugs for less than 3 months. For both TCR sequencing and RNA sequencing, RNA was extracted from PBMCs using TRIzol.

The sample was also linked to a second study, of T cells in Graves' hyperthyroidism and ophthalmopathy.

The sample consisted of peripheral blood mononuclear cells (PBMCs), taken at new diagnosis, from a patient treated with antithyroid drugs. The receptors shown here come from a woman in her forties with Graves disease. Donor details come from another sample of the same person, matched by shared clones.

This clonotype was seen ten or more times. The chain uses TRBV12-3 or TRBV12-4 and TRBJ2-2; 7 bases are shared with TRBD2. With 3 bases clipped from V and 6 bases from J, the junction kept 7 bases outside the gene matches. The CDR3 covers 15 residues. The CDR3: CASSFLLALAGELFF. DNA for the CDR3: TGTGCCAGCAGTTTTTTACTAGCGCTCGCCGGGGAGCTGTTTTTT.

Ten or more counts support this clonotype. The CDR3 DNA is TGTGCCAGCAGTCCACACAGGGATCGGAACAATGAGCAGTTCTTC. Amino acid sequence: CASSPHRDRNNEQFF. The J gene is TRBJ2-1, the V gene TRBV28; D possibly corresponds to TRBD1 (6 bases). The CDR3 totals 15 residues. Germline V gene data show CDR1 as MDHEN and CDR2 as SYDVKM. Deletions cut 5 bases from V and 5 bases from J, with 16 bases between.

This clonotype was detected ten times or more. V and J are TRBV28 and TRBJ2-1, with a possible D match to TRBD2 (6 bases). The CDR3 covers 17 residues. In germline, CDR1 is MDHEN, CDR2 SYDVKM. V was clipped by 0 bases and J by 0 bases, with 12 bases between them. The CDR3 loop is CASSLWWEAGSYNEQFF. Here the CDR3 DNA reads TGTGCCAGCAGTTTATGGTGGGAGGCCGGCTCCTACAATGAGCAGTTCTTC.

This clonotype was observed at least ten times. DNA of the CDR3: TGTGCCAGCAGTATTAGCGGGGTCTCCTACAATGAGCAGTTCTTC. This sequence encodes CASSISGVSYNEQFF. The chain has TRBV27 and TRBJ2-1; 8 nucleotides align to TRBD2. In germline, CDR1 is MNHEY, CDR2 SMNVEV (reference sequence). There are 15 residues in the CDR3. Losses at the gene ends were 5 bases for V and 0 bases for J; bases not matched to a gene: 3.

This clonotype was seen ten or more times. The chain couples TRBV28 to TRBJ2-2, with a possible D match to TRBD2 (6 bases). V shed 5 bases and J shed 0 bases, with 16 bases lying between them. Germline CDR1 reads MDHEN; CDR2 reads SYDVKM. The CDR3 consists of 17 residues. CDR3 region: CASSPRTGLSNTGELFF. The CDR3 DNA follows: TGTGCCAGCAGTCCCCGTACGGGACTCTCGAACACCGGGGAGCTGTTTTTT.

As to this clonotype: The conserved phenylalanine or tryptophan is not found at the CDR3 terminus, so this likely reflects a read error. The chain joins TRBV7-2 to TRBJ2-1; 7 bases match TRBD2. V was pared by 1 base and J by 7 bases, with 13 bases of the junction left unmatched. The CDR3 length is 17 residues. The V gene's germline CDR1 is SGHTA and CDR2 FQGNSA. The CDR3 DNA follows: TGTGCCAGCAGCTTAGTGGCAGGGCAGGGAGGGAGGAATGAGCAGTTCCTC. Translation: CASSLVAGQGGRNEQFL.

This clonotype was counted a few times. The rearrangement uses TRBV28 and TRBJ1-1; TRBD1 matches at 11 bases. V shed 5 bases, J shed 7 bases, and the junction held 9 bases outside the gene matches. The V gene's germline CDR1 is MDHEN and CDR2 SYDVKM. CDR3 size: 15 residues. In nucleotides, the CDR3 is TGTGCCAGCAGTAGCCGGGACAGGGGGTTCAGTGAAGCTTTCTTT. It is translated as CASSSRDRGFSEAFF.

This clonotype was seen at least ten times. As DNA, the CDR3 is TGTGCTAGTGGTTTCGGGACAGGGACACTACTTTACTATGGCTACACCTTC. Residues: CASGFGTGTLLYYGYTF. The chain couples TRBV12-5 to TRBJ1-2, with 9 bases fitting TRBD1. Trimming cost V 3 bases and J 3 bases; bases outside gene matches: 11. The CDR3 has 17 amino acids. Per the germline V gene, CDR1 is LGHNT and CDR2 is FRNRAP.

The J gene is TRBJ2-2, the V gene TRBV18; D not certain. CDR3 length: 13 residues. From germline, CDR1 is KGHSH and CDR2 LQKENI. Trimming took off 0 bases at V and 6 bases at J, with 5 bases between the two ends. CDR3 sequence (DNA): TGTGCCAGCTCACCACCTATGGCCGGGGAGCTGTTTTTT. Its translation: CASSPPMAGELFF.